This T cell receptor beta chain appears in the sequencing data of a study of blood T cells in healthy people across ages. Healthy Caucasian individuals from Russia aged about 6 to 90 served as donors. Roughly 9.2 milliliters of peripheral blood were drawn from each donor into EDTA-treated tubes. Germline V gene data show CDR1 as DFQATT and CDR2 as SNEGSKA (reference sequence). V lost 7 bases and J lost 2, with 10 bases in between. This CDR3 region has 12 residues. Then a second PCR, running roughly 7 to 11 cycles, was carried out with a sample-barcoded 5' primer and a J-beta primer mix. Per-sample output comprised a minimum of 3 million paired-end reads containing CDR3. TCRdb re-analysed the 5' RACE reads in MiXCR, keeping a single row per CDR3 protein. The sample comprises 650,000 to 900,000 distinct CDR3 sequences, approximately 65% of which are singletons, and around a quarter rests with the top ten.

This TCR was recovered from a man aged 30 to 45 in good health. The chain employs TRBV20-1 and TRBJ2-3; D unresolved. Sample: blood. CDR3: CSVPTPTDTQYF. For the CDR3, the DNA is TGCAGTGTTCCGACCCCCACAGATACGCAGTATTTT.